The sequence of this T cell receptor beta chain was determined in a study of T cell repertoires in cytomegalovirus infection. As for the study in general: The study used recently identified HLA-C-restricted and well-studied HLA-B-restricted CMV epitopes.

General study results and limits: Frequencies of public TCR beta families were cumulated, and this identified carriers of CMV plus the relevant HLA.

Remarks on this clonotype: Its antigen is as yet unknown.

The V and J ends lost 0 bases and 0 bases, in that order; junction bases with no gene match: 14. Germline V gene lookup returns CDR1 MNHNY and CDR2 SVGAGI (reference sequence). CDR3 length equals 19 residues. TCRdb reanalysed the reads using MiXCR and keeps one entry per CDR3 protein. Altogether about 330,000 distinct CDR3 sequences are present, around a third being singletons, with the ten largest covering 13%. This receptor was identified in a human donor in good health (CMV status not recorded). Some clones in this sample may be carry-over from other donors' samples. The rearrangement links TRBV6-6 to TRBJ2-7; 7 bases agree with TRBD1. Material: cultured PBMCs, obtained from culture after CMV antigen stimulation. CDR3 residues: CASSYSSGTATLPSYEQYF. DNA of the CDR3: TGTGCCAGCAGTTACTCGTCAGGGACAGCAACCCTACCCTCCTACGAGCAGTACTTC.